The subject of this entry is one TCR beta chain. This entry belongs to a study of blood T cell repertoires in COVID-19. Study-wide context: T cells, B-cell-depleted T cells, or PBMCs provided the cDNA or gDNA that served as material.

Generated by immunoSEQ multiplex PCR, the TCRdb table keeps only in-frame clones and is missing some. The data show around 30,000 clones, about 89% seen once. This clonotype was obtained from a human donor in a cohort sampled during active COVID-19. Sequenced input: peripheral blood.

The CDR3 nucleotides are TGTGCCAGCAGTTTTAGTAGCCAGCCCCAGCATTTT. This gives the protein CASSFSSQPQHF. The chain has TRBV28 and TRBJ1-5; D is ambiguous. CDR3 size: 12 residues. Germline-derived CDR1 and CDR2 are MDHEN and SYDVKM. Trimming removed 3 bases from V and 7 bases from J, with 7 bases in between.